This TCR beta chain was sequenced in a study of identical twins. TCRdb redid the calling of the 5' RACE reads with MiXCR, one entry per CDR3 protein. The data hold about 570,000 distinct CDR3 sequences, with around 9.6% observed a single time. The study's findings and limits: Insertion counts were lower in abundant cord blood beta clonotypes, a trend that memory repertoires did not show. Sequences that were out-of-frame, alpha and twin-shared displayed an excess of low generation probability. The conclusions drew on cross-sectional statistical analysis instead of tracking the same donors. Beta out-of-frame sequences displayed a weaker excess of sharing between twins.

As regards this clonotype: Its antigen remains unidentified.

The same specimen was also included in a second study, on yellow fever vaccine responses in identical twins.

This receptor was identified in a woman between 18 and 29 years old in good health. The sequencing input was PBMCs.

CDR3 DNA: TGCGCCAGCAGCCAATCTATCCAGGGGAGCTCCTACGAGCAGTACTTC. It translates to CASSQSIQGSSYEQYF. The J gene is TRBJ2-7, the V gene TRBV4-3; TRBD1 might be the D (6 bases). CDR3 length equals 16 residues. Trimming took off 2 bases at V and 0 bases at J, with 14 bases between the two ends. In germline, CDR1 is LGHNA, CDR2 YSLEER.